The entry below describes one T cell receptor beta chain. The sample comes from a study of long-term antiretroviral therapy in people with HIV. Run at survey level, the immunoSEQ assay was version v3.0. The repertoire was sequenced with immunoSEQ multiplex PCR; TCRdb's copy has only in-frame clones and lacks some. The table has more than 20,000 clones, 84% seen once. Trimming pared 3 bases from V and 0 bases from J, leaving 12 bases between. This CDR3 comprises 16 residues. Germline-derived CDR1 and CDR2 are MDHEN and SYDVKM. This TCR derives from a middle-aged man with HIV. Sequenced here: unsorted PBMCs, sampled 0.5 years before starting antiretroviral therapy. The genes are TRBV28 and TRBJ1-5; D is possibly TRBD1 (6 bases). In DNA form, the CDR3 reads TGTGCCAGCAGTTTTCAGGGGAGGTATAGCAATCAGCCCCAGCATTTT. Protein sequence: CASSFQGRYSNQPQHF. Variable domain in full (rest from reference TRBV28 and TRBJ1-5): DVKVTQSSRYLVKRTGEKVFLECVQDMDHENMFWYRQDPGLGLRLIYFSYDVKMKEKGDIPEGYSVSREKKERFSLILESASTNQTSMYLCASSFQGRYSNQPQHFGDGTRLSIL.